This T cell receptor beta chain was recovered during a study of radiotherapy plus CTLA-4 blockade in lung cancer. Notes on the study in general: TCR clones from tumors expanded in blood after radiotherapy plus ipilimumab. According to reports, early shifts in blood T cell clones, alongside interferon-beta, forecast response most accurately.

Each patient with chemo-refractory metastatic non-small-cell lung cancer was treated with focal radiation plus CTLA-4 blockade using ipilimumab. The CDR3 totals 14 residues. Germline assignment: CDR1 SGHRS and CDR2 YFSETQ. V was clipped by 4 bases and J by 3 bases; unmatched bases: 7. Data came from immunoSEQ multiplex PCR; TCRdb stores just in-frame clones and leaves some out. The sample shows around 44,000 clones, approximately 86% of them seen only once. About this clone: The antigen remains undetermined.

The clonotype was recovered from a human donor with non-small cell lung cancer that progressed on radiotherapy plus ipilimumab. Some clones in this sample may be carry-over from other donors' samples. The starting material was peripheral blood, obtained from a patient treated with radiotherapy plus ipilimumab. This chain links TRBV5-1 with TRBJ2-7; 7 bases map to TRBD1. CDR3 amino acids: CASSASGQLYEQYF. The CDR3 bases are TGCGCCAGCAGCGCCTCGGGACAGCTCTACGAGCAGTACTTC. Variable domain in full (rest from reference TRBV5-1 and TRBJ2-7): KAGVTQTPRYLIKTRGQQVTLSCSPISGHRSVSWYQQTPGQGLQFLFEYFSETQRNKGNFPGRFSGRQFSNSRSEMNVSTLELGDSALYLCASSASGQLYEQYFGPGTRLTVT.